This is a list of T cell receptor beta chains from one sample in a study of response to subunit inactivated influenza vaccine. TCRdb re-called the RT-PCR reads through MiXCR, storing one row per CDR3 protein. Found here are about 520,000 distinct CDR3 sequences, roughly 9.8% of them singletons; the top ten hold over 9.5%. Material: PBMCs from blood, obtained more than 35 days after vaccination. These receptors originate from a man aged 45-60 years who received an inactivated influenza vaccine. Both conserved end residues are part of each CDR3. A D gene is named only where the DNA matches it firmly. Clone size is shown for a subset of rows, as once, few, many or a class of expanded clone.

j_gene | d_gene | abundance | v_gene | CDR3aa | CDR3nt
TRBJ2-7 | - | - | TRBV4-2 | CAISPGLLSYEQYF | TGTGCCATCAGCCCTGGGCTCCTCTCCTACGAGCAGTACTTC
TRBJ2-2 | - | many | TRBV7-2 | CASSLEWIPHTGELFF | TGTGCCAGCAGCTTAGAATGGATTCCCCACACCGGGGAGCTGTTTTTT
TRBJ2-7 | - | - | TRBV12-3/TRBV12-4 | CASSFCGTRYGNEQYF | TGTGCCAGCAGTTTCTGCGGGACACGCTATGGGAACGAGCAGTACTTC
TRBJ2-1 | TRBD2 | few | TRBV28 | CASSLGGRPQYNEQFF | TGTGCCAGCAGTTTGGGCGGGAGGCCTCAATACAATGAGCAGTTCTTC
TRBJ2-2 | TRBD1 | many | TRBV5-1 | CASSTGAGTGIGELFF | TGCGCCAGCAGCACGGGAGCCGGGACAGGGATCGGGGAGCTGTTTTTT
TRBJ2-7 | - | few | TRBV7-2 | CASSSGDRGTYEQYF | TGTGCCAGCAGTTCCGGCGACCGCGGAACCTACGAGCAGTACTTC
TRBJ2-1 | TRBD2 | - | TRBV10-2 | CASSGLAGGYNEQFF | TGCGCCAGCAGCGGACTAGCGGGCGGATACAATGAGCAGTTCTTC
TRBJ2-3 | - | few | TRBV20-1 | CSVMGGVTDTQYF | TGCAGTGTTATGGGCGGGGTAACAGATACGCAGTATTTT
TRBJ2-4 | - | few | TRBV20-1 | CSASGDNGIQYF | TGCAGTGCTAGTGGGGACAACGGCATTCAGTACTTC
TRBJ1-3 | - | - | TRBV14 | CASSHGAANSGNTIYF | TGTGCCAGCAGCCATGGTGCAGCGAACTCTGGAAACACCATATATTTT
TRBJ1-5 | - | - | TRBV7-9 | CASSLGTTSNQPQHF | TGTGCCAGCAGCTTAGGGACAACGAGCAATCAGCCCCAGCATTTT
TRBJ2-7 | TRBD1 | many | TRBV5-1 | CASSRDSRSYEQYF | TGCGCCAGCAGCAGGGACAGCAGATCCTACGAGCAGTACTTC
TRBJ2-7 | - | - | TRBV29-1 | CSVDIGGNGEQYF | TGCAGCGTTGATATAGGGGGGAATGGCGAGCAGTACTTC
TRBJ2-1 | - | few | TRBV5-4 | CASSLWAGTKQFF | TGTGCCAGCAGCTTGTGGGCGGGAACAAAGCAGTTCTTC
TRBJ2-1 | TRBD2 | few | TRBV7-9 | CASIKTAGGSSYNEQFF | TGTGCCAGCATAAAAACAGCGGGAGGGAGCTCCTACAATGAGCAGTTCTTC
TRBJ2-3 | TRBD2 | - | TRBV12-3/TRBV12-4 | CASSFIRLAGGTDTQYF | TGTGCCAGCAGTTTTATTCGACTAGCGGGGGGGACAGATACGCAGTATTTT
TRBJ2-5 | - | many | TRBV29-1 | CSVGTGTGAETQYF | TGCAGCGTTGGCACAGGGACTGGGGCAGAGACCCAGTACTTC
TRBJ2-5 | TRBD1 | few | TRBV12-3/TRBV12-4 | CASSPGDSLQETQYF | TGTGCCAGCAGTCCCGGGGACAGTCTCCAAGAGACCCAGTACTTC
TRBJ1-3 | - | few | TRBV12-3/TRBV12-4 | CASSPGAPRGYGNTIYF | TGTGCCAGCAGTCCAGGGGCTCCACGTGGGTATGGAAACACCATATATTTT
TRBJ2-5 | - | - | TRBV5-1 | CASSHRDTSGEETQYF | TGCGCCAGCAGCCACCGGGACACTTCTGGAGAAGAGACCCAGTACTTC
TRBJ1-2 | TRBD1 | - | TRBV12-3/TRBV12-4 | CASSGSATGVYGYTF | TGTGCCAGCAGTGGGTCCGCAACAGGGGTCTATGGCTACACCTTC
TRBJ2-5 | TRBD2 | - | TRBV29-1 | CSVEPTSEYQETQYF | TGCAGCGTTGAACCGACTAGCGAGTACCAAGAGACCCAGTACTTC
TRBJ2-5 | - | few | TRBV7-9 | CASSLPWLGEVQETQYF | TGTGCCAGCAGCTTACCCTGGCTAGGGGAGGTACAAGAGACCCAGTACTTC
TRBJ1-1 | - | many | TRBV7-2 | CASSLSSANTEAFF | TGTGCCAGCAGCTTAAGTTCGGCGAACACTGAAGCTTTCTTT
TRBJ2-1 | TRBD2 | - | TRBV7-4 | CASSSGLAPRAYNEQFF | TGTGCCAGCAGCTCCGGACTAGCACCTAGGGCCTACAATGAGCAGTTCTTC
TRBJ2-5 | - | - | TRBV4-3 | CASSQIWRGETQYF | TGCGCCAGCAGCCAAATTTGGCGGGGAGAGACCCAGTACTTC
TRBJ2-7 | - | - | TRBV4-1 | CASSQEVLGEGEQYF | TGCGCCAGCAGCCAAGAAGTATTGGGAGAGGGCGAGCAGTACTTC